These T cell receptor beta chains were read from a single sample in a study of T-cell memory formation after mild COVID-19. TCRdb fed the 5' RACE reads into MiXCR, producing one record per CDR3 protein. The sample holds over 500,000 distinct CDR3 sequences, 15% to 20% seen once. The sequenced sample consisted of PBMCs or a T cell subset sorted from them (not recorded which). The source is an adult woman who had mild COVID-19 (a few samples of this study predate the infection). Cell type and time point are not known. Each CDR3 is given with its conserved first and last residue. D genes are given only for firm matches. Only some rows state a clone size, as once, few, many or a class for expanded clones.

>TRBV24-1|NA|TRBJ2-5|few
TGTGCCACCAGTGATTTGAAAGATAGCCAAGAGACCCAGTACTTC
CATSDLKDSQETQYF
>TRBV10-3|NA|TRBJ2-1|NA
TGTGCCATCAGTGATTTGAGGGTTGGTAATGAGCAGTTCTTC
CAISDLRVGNEQFF
>TRBV12-3/TRBV12-4|TRBD1|TRBJ1-2|many
TGCGCCAGCAGCTTGGGGACAGCTAACTATGGCTACACCTTC
CASSLGTANYGYTF
>TRBV5-8|NA|TRBJ1-5|few
TGTGCCAGCAGCTTGGGAAAGACTAGCAATCAGCCCCAGCATTTT
CASSLGKTSNQPQHF
>TRBV7-6|NA|TRBJ1-2|few
TGTGCCAGCAGCTTAGGGCTGACTATTAGCTATGGCTACACCTTC
CASSLGLTISYGYTF
>TRBV19|NA|TRBJ2-1|NA
TGTGCCAGTAGCGAACGACAGAGCTACAATGAGCAGTTCTTC
CASSERQSYNEQFF
>TRBV30|NA|TRBJ1-2|NA
TGTGCCTGGAGTGTACGGGCAGCAGCTAACTATGGCTACACCTTC
CAWSVRAAANYGYTF
>TRBV7-3|NA|TRBJ1-2|many
TGTGCCAGCAGCCCGGGTGGGGGGGGCTACACCTTC
CASSPGGGGYTF
>TRBV2|TRBD1|TRBJ2-5|NA
TGTGCCAGCAGTGAGACTCGACAGGGGATAGAGACCCAGTACTTC
CASSETRQGIETQYF
>TRBV5-1|NA|TRBJ1-2|NA
TGCGCCAGCAGCTCCAGGGGAGGAGCAGAGGGCTACACCTTC
CASSSRGGAEGYTF
>TRBV5-1|TRBD2|TRBJ2-1|few
TGCGCCAGCAGCCCGGCCCGAGGACTAGCGGCCTCCTACAATGAGCAGTTCTTC
CASSPARGLAASYNEQFF